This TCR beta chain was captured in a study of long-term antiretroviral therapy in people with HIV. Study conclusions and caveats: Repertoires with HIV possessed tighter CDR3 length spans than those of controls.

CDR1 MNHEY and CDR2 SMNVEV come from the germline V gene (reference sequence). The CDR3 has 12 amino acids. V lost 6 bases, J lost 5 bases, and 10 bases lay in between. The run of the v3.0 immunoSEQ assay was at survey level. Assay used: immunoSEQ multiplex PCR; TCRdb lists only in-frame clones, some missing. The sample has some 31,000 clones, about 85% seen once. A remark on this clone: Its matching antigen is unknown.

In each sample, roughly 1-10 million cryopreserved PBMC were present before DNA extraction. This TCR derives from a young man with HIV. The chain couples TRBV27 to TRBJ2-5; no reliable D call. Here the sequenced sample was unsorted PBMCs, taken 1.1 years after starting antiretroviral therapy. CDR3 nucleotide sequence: TGTGCCAGCAGCCTCGCCGGGGAGACCCAGTACTTC. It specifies CASSLAGETQYF.